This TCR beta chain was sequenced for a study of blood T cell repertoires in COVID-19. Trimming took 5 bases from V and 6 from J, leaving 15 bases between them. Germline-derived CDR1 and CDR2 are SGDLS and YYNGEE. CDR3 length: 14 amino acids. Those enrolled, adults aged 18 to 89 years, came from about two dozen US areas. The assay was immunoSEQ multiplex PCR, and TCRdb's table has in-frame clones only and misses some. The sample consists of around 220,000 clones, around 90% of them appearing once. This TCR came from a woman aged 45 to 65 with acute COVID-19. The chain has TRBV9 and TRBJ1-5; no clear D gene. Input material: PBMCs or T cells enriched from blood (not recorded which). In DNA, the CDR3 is TGTGCCAGCAGAGCAGACGGGGAAGGTCAGCCCCAGCATTTT. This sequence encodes CASRADGEGQPQHF.